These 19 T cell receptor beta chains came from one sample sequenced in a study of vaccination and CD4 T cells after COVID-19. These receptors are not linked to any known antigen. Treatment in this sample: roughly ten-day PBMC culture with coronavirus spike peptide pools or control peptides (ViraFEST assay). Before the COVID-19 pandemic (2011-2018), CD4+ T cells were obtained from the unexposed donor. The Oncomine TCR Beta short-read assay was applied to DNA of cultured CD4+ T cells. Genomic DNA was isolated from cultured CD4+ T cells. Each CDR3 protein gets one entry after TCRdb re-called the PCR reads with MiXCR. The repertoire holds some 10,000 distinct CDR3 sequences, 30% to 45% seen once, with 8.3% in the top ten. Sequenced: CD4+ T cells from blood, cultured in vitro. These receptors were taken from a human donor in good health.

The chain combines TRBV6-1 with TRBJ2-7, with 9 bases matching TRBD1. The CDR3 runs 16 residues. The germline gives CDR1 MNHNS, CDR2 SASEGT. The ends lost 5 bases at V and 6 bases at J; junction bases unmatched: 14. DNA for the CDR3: TGTGCCAGCAGTAACACCCAATCGGGACAGGGTGTCGAGCAGTACTTC. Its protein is CASSNTQSGQGVEQYF.

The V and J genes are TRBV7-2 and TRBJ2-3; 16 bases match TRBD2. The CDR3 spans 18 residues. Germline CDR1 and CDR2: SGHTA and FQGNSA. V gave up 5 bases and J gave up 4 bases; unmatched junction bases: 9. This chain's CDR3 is CASSPSPGLAGGPDTQYF. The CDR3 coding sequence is TGTGCCAGCAGCCCCTCACCGGGACTAGCGGGAGGGCCAGATACGCAGTATTTT.

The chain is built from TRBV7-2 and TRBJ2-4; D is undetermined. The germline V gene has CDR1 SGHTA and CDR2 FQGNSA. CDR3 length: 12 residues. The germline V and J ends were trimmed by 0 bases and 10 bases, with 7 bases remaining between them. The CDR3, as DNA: TGTGCCAGCAGCTTAGCGTGGGGAATTCAGTACTTC. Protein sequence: CASSLAWGIQYF.

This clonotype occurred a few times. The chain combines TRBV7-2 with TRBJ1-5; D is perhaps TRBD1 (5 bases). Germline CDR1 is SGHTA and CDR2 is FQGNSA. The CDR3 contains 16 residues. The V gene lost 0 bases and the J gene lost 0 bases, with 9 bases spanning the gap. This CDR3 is CASSLAGGSSNQPQHF. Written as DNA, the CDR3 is TGTGCCAGCAGCTTAGCGGGGGGGAGTAGCAATCAGCCCCAGCATTTT.

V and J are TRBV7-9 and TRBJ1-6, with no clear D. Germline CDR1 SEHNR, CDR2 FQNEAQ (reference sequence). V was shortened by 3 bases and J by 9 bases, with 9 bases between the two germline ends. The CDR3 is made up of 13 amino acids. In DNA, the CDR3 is TGTGCCAGCAGCTTTGACTTTCGTTCACCCCTCCACTTT. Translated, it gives CASSFDFRSPLHF.

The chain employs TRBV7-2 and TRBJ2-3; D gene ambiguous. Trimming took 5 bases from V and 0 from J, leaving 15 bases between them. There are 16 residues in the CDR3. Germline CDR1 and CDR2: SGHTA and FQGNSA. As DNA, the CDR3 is TGTGCCAGCAGCCCTACCGGCCGCCCTAGCACAGATACGCAGTATTTT. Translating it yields CASSPTGRPSTDTQYF.

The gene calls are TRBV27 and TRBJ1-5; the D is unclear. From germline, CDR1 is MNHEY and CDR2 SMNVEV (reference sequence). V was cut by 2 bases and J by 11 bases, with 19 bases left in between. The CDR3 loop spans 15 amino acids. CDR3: CASSLTSYGSPAQHF. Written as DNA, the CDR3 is TGTGCCAGCAGTTTAACCAGTTATGGGTCGCCGGCCCAGCATTTT.

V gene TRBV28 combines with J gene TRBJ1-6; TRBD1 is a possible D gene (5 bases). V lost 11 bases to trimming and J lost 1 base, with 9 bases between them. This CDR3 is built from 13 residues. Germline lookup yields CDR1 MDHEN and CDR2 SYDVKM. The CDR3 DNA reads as TGTGCCGCCCGGGGGTCCTATAATTCACCCCTCCACTTT. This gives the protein CAARGSYNSPLHF.

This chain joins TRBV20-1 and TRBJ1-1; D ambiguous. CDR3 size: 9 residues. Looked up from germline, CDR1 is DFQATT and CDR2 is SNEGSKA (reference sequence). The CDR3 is CRQNTEAFF. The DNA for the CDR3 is TGCAGGCAGAACACTGAAGCTTTCTTT.

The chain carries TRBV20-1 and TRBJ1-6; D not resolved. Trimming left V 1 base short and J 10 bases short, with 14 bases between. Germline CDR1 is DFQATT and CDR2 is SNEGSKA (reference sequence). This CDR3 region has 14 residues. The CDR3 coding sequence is TGCAGTGCTAGAGTCCCGCGCTCTGGGTCACCCCTCCACTTT. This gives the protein CSARVPRSGSPLHF.

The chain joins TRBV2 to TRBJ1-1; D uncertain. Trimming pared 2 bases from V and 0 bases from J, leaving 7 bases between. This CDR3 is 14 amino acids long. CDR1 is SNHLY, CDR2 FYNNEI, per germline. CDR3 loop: CASSEHSLNTEAFF. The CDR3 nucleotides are TGTGCCAGCAGTGAACACAGCCTGAACACTGAAGCTTTCTTT.

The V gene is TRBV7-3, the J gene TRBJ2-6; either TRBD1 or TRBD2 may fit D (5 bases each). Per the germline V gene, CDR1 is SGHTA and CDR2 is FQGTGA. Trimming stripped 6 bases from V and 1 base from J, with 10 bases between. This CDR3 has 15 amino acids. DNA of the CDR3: TGTGCCAGCAGTCGTGGGGGTTCTGGGGCCAACGTCCTGACTTTC. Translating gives CASSRGGSGANVLTF.

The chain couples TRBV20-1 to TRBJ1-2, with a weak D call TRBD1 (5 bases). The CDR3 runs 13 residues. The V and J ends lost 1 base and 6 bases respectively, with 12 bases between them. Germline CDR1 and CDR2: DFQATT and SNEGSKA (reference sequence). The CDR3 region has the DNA TGCAGTGCTAGAGGAGGGGCCGGGGATGGCTACACCTTC. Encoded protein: CSARGGAGDGYTF.

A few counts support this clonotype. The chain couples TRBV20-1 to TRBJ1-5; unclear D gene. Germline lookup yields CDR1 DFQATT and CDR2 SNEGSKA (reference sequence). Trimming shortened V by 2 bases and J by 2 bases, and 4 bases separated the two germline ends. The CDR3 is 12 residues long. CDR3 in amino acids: CSARNGNQPQHF. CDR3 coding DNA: TGCAGTGCTAGAAACGGCAATCAGCCCCAGCATTTT.

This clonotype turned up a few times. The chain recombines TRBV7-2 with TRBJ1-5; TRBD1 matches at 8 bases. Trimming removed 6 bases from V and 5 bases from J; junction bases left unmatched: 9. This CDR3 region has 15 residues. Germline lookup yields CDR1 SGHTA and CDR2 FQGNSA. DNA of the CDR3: TGTGCCAGCAGACCCGGACAGGGACACTATCAGCCCCAGCATTTT. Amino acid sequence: CASRPGQGHYQPQHF.

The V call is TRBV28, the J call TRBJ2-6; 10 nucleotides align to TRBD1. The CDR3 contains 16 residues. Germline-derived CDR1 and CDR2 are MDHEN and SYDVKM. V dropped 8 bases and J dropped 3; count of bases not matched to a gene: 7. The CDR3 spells CASRPGTGVGANVLTF. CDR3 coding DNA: TGTGCCAGCCGTCCCGGGACAGGGGTTGGGGCCAACGTCCTGACTTTC.

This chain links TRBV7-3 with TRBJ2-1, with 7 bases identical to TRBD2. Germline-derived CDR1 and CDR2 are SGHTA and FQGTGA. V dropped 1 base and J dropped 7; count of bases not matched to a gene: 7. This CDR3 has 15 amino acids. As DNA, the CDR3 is TGTGCCAGCAGCTTAATCGGGACTACGTTAAATGAGCAGTTCTTC. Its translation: CASSLIGTTLNEQFF. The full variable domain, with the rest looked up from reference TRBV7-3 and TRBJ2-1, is GAGVSQTPSNKVTEKGKYVELRCDPISGHTALYWYRQSLGQGPEFLIYFQGTGAADDSGLPNDRFFAVRPEGSVSTLKIQRTERGDSAVYLCASSLIGTTLNEQFFGPGTRLTVL.

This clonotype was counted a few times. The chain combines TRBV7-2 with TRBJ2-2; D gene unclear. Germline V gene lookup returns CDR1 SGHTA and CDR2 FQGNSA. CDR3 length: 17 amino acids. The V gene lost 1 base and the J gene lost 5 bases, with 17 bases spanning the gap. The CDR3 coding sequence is TGTGCCAGCAGCTTAGATCCCCTAGGGATACTAACCGGGGAGCTGTTTTTT. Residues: CASSLDPLGILTGELFF.

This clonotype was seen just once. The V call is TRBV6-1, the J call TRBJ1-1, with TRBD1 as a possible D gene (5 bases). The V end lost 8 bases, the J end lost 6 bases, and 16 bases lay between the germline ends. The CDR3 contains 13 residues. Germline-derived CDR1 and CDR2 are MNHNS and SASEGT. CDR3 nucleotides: TGTGCCAGCCCGAAGGGGAAAGGGTCTGAAGCTTTCTTT. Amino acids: CASPKGKGSEAFF.